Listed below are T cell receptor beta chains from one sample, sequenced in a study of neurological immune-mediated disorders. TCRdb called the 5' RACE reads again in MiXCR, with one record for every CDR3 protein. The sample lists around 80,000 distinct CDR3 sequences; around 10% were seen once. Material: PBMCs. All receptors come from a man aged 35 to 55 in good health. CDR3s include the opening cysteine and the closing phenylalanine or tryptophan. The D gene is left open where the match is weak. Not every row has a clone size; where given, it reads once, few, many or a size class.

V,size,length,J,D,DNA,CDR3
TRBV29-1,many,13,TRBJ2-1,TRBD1,TGCAGCGTTCAGGACAGGGCTTACAATGAGCAGTTCTTC,CSVQDRAYNEQFF
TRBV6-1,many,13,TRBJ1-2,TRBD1,TGTGCCAGCAGTTCCGGGACAGGGCTCGGCTACACCTTC,CASSSGTGLGYTF
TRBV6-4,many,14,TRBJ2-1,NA,TGTGCCAGCAGTGAAGATGTGGGGCGCAATGAGCAGTTCTTC,CASSEDVGRNEQFF
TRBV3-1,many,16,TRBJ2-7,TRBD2,TGTGCCAGCAGCCAAGCGGGACTAGCGTCGGAAAACGAGCAGTACTTC,CASSQAGLASENEQYF
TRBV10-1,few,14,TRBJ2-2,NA,TGCGCCAGCAGACGGGATTCGAACACCGGGGAGCTGTTTTTT,CASRRDSNTGELFF
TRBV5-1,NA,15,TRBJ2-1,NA,TGCGCCAGCAGCCCGTCGGATGGCACCTACAATGAGCAGTTCTTC,CASSPSDGTYNEQFF
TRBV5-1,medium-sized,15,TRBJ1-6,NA,TGCGCCAGCAGCTTGGAAGCAGTGAGTCCCTATCCCCTCCACTTT,CASSLEAVSPYPLHF
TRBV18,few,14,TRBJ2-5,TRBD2,TGTGCCAGCTCACCGGGACTAGCCCAAGAGACCCAGTACTTC,CASSPGLAQETQYF
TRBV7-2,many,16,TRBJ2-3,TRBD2,TGTGCCAGCAGCTCCAGGAAGCGGGGGGGCACAGATACGCAGTATTTT,CASSSRKRGGTDTQYF
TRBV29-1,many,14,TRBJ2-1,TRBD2,TGCAGCGCCCAAAAGGGACTAGCGGGAGGCGAGCAGTTCTTC,CSAQKGLAGGEQFF
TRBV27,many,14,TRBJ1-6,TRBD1,TGTGCCAGCAGGTTCGACAGGGGCAATTCACCCCTCCACTTT,CASRFDRGNSPLHF
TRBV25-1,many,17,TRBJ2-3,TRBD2,TGTGCCAGCAGTGAATTGACGGGACTAGGCCACACAGATACGCAGTATTTT,CASSELTGLGHTDTQYF
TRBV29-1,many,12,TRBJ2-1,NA,TGCAGCGTCAGCCTGATGTACAATGAGCAGTTCTTC,CSVSLMYNEQFF
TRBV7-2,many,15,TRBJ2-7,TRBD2,TGTGCCAGCAGCTTGAGGGCGGGGGGTTCGTACGAGCAGTACTTC,CASSLRAGGSYEQYF
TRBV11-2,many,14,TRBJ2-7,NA,TGTGCCAGCAGCTTAGCTCCGAACTCCTACGAGCAGTACTTC,CASSLAPNSYEQYF
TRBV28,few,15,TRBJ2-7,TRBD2,TGTGCCAGCAGACCTAGCGGGAGGAGCTCCTACGAGCAGTACTTC,CASRPSGRSSYEQYF
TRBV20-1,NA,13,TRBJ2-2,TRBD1,TGCAGTGCTAGGCGGCAGGGGGCCGGGGAGCTGTTTTTT,CSARRQGAGELFF
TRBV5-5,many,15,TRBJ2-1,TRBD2,TGTGCCAGCAGCTTGATTAGCGGGGGATCCAATGAGCAGTTCTTC,CASSLISGGSNEQFF
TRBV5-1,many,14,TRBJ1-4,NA,TGCGCCAGTTCAACTAGCATCCCTACCGAGAAACTGTTTTTT,CASSTSIPTEKLFF
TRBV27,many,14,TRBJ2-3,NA,TGTGCCAGCCTACCCGGGGTGGGCACAGATACGCAGTATTTT,CASLPGVGTDTQYF
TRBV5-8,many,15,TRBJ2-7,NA,TGTGCCAGCAGCCTAGGGGAGCAGCCAGGCTACGAGCAGTACTTC,CASSLGEQPGYEQYF
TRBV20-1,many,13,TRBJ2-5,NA,TGCAGTGCTAGATCGGGGGCTCAAGAGACCCAGTACTTC,CSARSGAQETQYF
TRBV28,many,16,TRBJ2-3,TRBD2,TGTGCCAGCAGTTTCCCGACTAGCGGGGCGCAGGATACGCAGTATTTT,CASSFPTSGAQDTQYF